This TCR beta chain comes out of a study of blood T cell repertoires in COVID-19. Study summary: Whether acute or convalescent, the COVID-19 samples came from the United States, Italy and Spain. The analysed material was cDNA or gDNA that came from T cells, B-cell-depleted T cells, or PBMCs.

Authors' analysis steps: Counts of nucleated cells, estimated from reference gene primer amplification, were obtained. Using immunoSEQ multiplex PCR, the repertoire was profiled, and TCRdb retains in-frame clones only, with some absent. The V and J calls and clone size are taken from that table; D and trimming were inferred from the DNA. Of tens of thousands of clones in the sample, about nine tenths were seen once. Germline V CDR1 and CDR2: SGHDN, FVKESK. V was clipped by 4 bases and J by 7 bases; unmatched bases: 10. The CDR3 length is 15 residues. The sequenced sample was peripheral blood. The chain joins TRBV14 to TRBJ2-1; 7 bases agree with TRBD1. This clonotype was sampled from an elderly woman with acute or convalescent COVID-19. As DNA, the CDR3 is TGTGCCAGCAGCCCAACACTCGGGACAGTAAATGAGCAGTTCTTC. Its translation is CASSPTLGTVNEQFF.